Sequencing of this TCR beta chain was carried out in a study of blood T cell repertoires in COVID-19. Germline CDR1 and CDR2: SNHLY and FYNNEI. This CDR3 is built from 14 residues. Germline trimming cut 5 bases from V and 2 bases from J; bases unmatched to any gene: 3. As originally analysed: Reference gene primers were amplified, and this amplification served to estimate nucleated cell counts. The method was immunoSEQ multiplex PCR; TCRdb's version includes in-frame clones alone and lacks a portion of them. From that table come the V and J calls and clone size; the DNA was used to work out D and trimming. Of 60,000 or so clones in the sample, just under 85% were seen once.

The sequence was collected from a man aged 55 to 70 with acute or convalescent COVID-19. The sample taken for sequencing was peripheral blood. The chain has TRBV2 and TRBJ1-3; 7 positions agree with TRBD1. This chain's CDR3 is CASSLGQPGNTIYF. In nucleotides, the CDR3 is TGTGCCAGCAGTCTGGGACAGCCTGGAAACACCATATATTTT.